What follows are 17 T cell receptor beta chains derived from one specimen sequenced in a study of molecular identifiers for immune sequencing clone quantification. TCRdb re-analysed the PCR reads in MiXCR, keeping a single row per CDR3 protein. The table lists about 510,000 distinct CDR3 sequences, about a fifth of them singletons, with around 0.84% in the top ten. Sequenced material: naive CD8+ T cells from blood, with Jurkat cell RNA spiked in. Subset denoted: FACS-sorted CD8+CD4-CCR7+CD45RA+ naive T cells. The receptors shown here come from a human donor in good health. Some libraries in this study had Jurkat cell RNA spiked in.

This clonotype was seen many times. The chain carries TRBV29-1 and TRBJ2-7; 10 bases are a match to TRBD2. V shed 4 bases and J 3 bases; nucleotides not matched to a gene: 3. The CDR3 covers 13 residues. The germline gives CDR1 SQVTM, CDR2 ANQGSEA. CDR3 in amino acids: CSVVLAGDYEQYF. Here the CDR3 DNA reads TGCAGCGTTGTTCTAGCGGGGGACTACGAGCAGTACTTC.

This clonotype was recorded many times. V and J are TRBV28 and TRBJ2-7; unclear D gene. Deletions cut 4 bases from V and 3 bases from J, with 13 bases between. The CDR3 loop spans 14 amino acids. Germline assignment: CDR1 MDHEN and CDR2 SYDVKM. The chain's CDR3 is CASSWEGLDYEQYF. The CDR3 DNA follows: TGTGCCAGCAGTTGGGAAGGGCTCGACTACGAGCAGTACTTC.

This clonotype was detected many times. This chain uses TRBV12-3 or TRBV12-4 with TRBJ2-3, with 7 bases that match TRBD2. The ends lost 2 bases at V and 0 bases at J; junction bases unmatched: 11. The CDR3 covers 18 residues. The CDR3: CASSLRATERGSTDTQYF. The CDR3 DNA sequence: TGTGCCAGCAGTTTACGAGCTACGGAGCGGGGTAGCACAGATACGCAGTATTTT.

This clonotype was recorded many times. The chain recombines TRBV4-1 with TRBJ1-1; weak D call: TRBD1 (6 bases). V lost 7 bases and J 7 bases, leaving 19 bases between the germline ends. The CDR3 is 14 amino acids. Germline V gives CDR1 MGHRA, CDR2 YSYEKL. The CDR3 is CASKPGGSNVEAFF. CDR3 DNA: TGCGCCAGCAAGCCGGGGGGCTCCAACGTTGAAGCTTTCTTT.

This clonotype was seen many times. The CDR3 loop reads CASSLPLRTPLDTDTQYF. As DNA, the CDR3 is TGTGCCAGCAGCCTCCCCCTCAGGACCCCACTAGATACAGATACGCAGTATTTT. The V gene is TRBV7-9, the J gene TRBJ2-3, with D possibly TRBD2 on 5 matching bases. V dropped 5 bases and J dropped 3 bases, with 24 bases sitting between them. The CDR3 sequence is 18 residues long. The germline V gene encodes CDR1 SEHNR and CDR2 FQNEAQ (reference sequence).

This clonotype showed up many times. The J gene is TRBJ1-1, the V gene TRBV28, with D hard to call. The CDR3 covers 14 residues. Between the trimmed V and J ends, which lost 3 bases and 0 bases, there was a span of 8 bases. The germline V gene encodes CDR1 MDHEN and CDR2 SYDVKM. The CDR3 spells CASSFRGVNTEAFF. The DNA of the CDR3 is TGTGCCAGCAGTTTTCGAGGAGTGAACACTGAAGCTTTCTTT. Variable domain in full (rest from reference TRBV28 and TRBJ1-1): DVKVTQSSRYLVKRTGEKVFLECVQDMDHENMFWYRQDPGLGLRLIYFSYDVKMKEKGDIPEGYSVSREKKERFSLILESASTNQTSMYLCASSFRGVNTEAFFGQGTRLTVV.

There are many counts of this clonotype. The V call is TRBV7-9, the J call TRBJ1-1, with D perhaps matching TRBD1 (6 bases). There are 13 residues in the CDR3. V was clipped by 10 bases and J by 12 bases, with 24 bases between them. Germline V gene sequence: CDR1 SEHNR, CDR2 FQNEAQ (reference sequence). The CDR3 nucleotides are TGTGCCACAACGGCCCGGGACATCCCTTTATCTTTCTTT. Translation gives CATTARDIPLSFF.

The chain employs TRBV5-1 and TRBJ1-5; TRBD1 agrees at 7 bases. V dropped 1 base and J dropped 9; count of bases not matched to a gene: 7. The germline gives CDR1 SGHRS, CDR2 YFSETQ. The length of the CDR3 is 14 residues. The CDR3 DNA follows: TGCGCCAGCAGCTTGTCATCAGGGGGGGGGCCCCAGCATTTT. Translated: CASSLSSGGGPQHF.

This clonotype was seen more than once but under ten times. This chain uses TRBV14 with TRBJ2-7; D is ambiguous. Germline assignment: CDR1 SGHDN and CDR2 FVKESK. This CDR3 region has 14 residues. V shed 2 bases and J shed 6 bases, with 14 bases lying between them. CDR3 bases: TGTGCCAGCAGCCAATATTCAGTATTGGGCGAGCAGTACTTC. Protein product: CASSQYSVLGEQYF.

This clonotype was recorded many times. The chain carries TRBV6-2 or TRBV6-3 and TRBJ2-5; no clear D gene. The V end was cut by 1 base, the J end by 5 bases, with 2 bases between. The CDR3 covers 11 residues. The V gene's germline CDR1 is MNHEY and CDR2 SVGEGT. CDR3 sequence reads: CASSYFETQYF. Here the CDR3 DNA reads TGTGCCAGCAGTTACTTCGAGACCCAGTACTTC.

Concerning this clonotype itself: This may be a read error, as it is one base from a much larger clone. The rearrangement joins TRBV20-1 to TRBJ2-7; 7 bases are shared with TRBD1. The CDR3 has 15 amino acids. The junction had 10 bases not matched to a gene; V was cut back by 0 bases and J by 5 bases. Germline lookup yields CDR1 DFQATT and CDR2 SNEGSKA (reference sequence). The CDR3 protein is CSARDRDSATHEQYF. The DNA for the CDR3 is TGCAGTGCTAGAGACCGGGACAGTGCGACCCACGAGCAGTACTTC.

On this clonotype itself: A much larger clone differs from this one at a single base, so this may be a read error. V is TRBV4-1 and J is TRBJ2-3, with 11 bases fitting TRBD2. Germline lookup yields CDR1 MGHRA and CDR2 YSYEKL. J gave up 7 bases and V 1 base, and 7 bases lay outside the gene matches. The CDR3 has 16 amino acids. The DNA for the CDR3 is TGCGCCAGCAGCCAAGGTTCTACTAGCGGGGGTTATACGCAGTATTTT. Translated: CASSQGSTSGGYTQYF.

This clonotype was counted at least ten times. The chain links TRBV4-3 to TRBJ2-4; 12 nucleotides match TRBD2. This CDR3 is built from 17 residues. The V gene's germline CDR1 is LGHNA and CDR2 YSLEER. Trimming took 1 base from V and 7 from J; bases not matched to a gene: 8. The CDR3 here is CASSQGTSGIVPNIQYF. CDR3 coding DNA: TGCGCCAGCAGCCAAGGGACTAGCGGGATTGTCCCTAACATTCAGTACTTC.

This clonotype was found a few times. The chain employs TRBV3-1 and TRBJ2-6, with D possibly being TRBD1 (6 bases). V shed 4 bases and J shed 0 bases, with 16 bases lying between them. Germline V lookup: CDR1 LGHDT, CDR2 YNNKEL (reference sequence). The CDR3 consists of 18 residues. CDR3 in DNA: TGTGCCAGCAGCCCCCGGGACAACGGCTTCTCTGGGGCCAACGTCCTGACTTTC. As protein: CASSPRDNGFSGANVLTF.

For this clonotype: This is likely a read error, given that the CDR3 carries no conserved phenylalanine or tryptophan at its end. The rearrangement joins TRBV10-3 to TRBJ2-3, with TRBD2 matching 10 bases. The CDR3 extends over 16 amino acids. V dropped 1 base and J dropped 0; count of bases not matched to a gene: 1. CDR1 and CDR2 from the germline V gene are ENHRY and SYGVKD. The CDR3 region is CAISELAGGSTDTQYL. The CDR3 DNA is TGTGCCATCAGTGAGTTAGCGGGAGGCAGCACAGATACGCAGTATTTG.

J is TRBJ2-1 and V is TRBV12-3 or TRBV12-4, with 7 bases fitting TRBD1. The CDR3 consists of 14 residues. Trimming took 0 bases from V and 6 from J; bases not matched to a gene: 2. CDR3 in amino acids: CASSLAQGINEQFF. The CDR3 DNA reads as TGTGCCAGCAGTTTAGCACAGGGGATCAATGAGCAGTTCTTC.

The V call is TRBV14, the J call TRBJ2-5; D gene unclear. V gave up 0 bases and J gave up 5 bases, with 13 bases separating them. The germline gives CDR1 SGHDN, CDR2 FVKESK. There are 15 residues in the CDR3. This CDR3 is CASSQDKYHEETQYF. The DNA for the CDR3 is TGTGCCAGCAGCCAAGACAAGTATCACGAGGAGACCCAGTACTTC.